Given below is one T cell receptor beta chain in context. The data belong to a study of blood T cell repertoires in COVID-19. Study-wide background: The study drew acute and convalescent COVID-19 samples from the United States, Italy and Spain.

Original handling: Reference gene primers were amplified, and this amplification served to estimate nucleated cell counts. Sequenced by immunoSEQ multiplex PCR; TCRdb stores in-frame clones only, minus some. The DNA gave D and trimming, while V, J and clone size come from that table. The table has about 260,000 clones, 75% to 90% seen once; the top ten hold about 1.6%. This CDR3 spans 14 amino acids. Per germline, CDR1 SGDLS and CDR2 YYNGEE. V shed 4 bases, J shed 4 bases, and the junction held 7 bases outside the gene matches. V is TRBV9 and J is TRBJ1-2; TRBD1 aligns across 7 bases. The sample comprised peripheral blood. The sequence was collected from a woman aged 40 to 50 who had recovered from COVID-19. The CDR3 loop reads CASSPRTGSYGYTF. The DNA of the CDR3 is TGTGCCAGCAGCCCCCGGACAGGAAGCTATGGCTACACCTTC.